This T cell receptor beta chain was observed in a study of human CD8 memory T cell subsets. TCR beta libraries were made by UMI-labeled 5' RACE. TCRdb recomputed calls from the 5' RACE reads with MiXCR, one row per CDR3 protein. The data hold 7,300 or so distinct CDR3 sequences, with about 3.8% observed a single time. By frequency in the sample, this clonotype is medium-sized. This CDR3 region has 15 residues. Germline CDR1 SGHTA, CDR2 FQGNSA. V was clipped by 5 bases and J by 1 base, with 13 bases between them. Sequenced input: CD8+ T cells from PBMCs. This sequence joins TRBV7-2 and TRBJ2-3, with D perhaps matching TRBD2 (6 bases). This receptor was obtained from a human donor in good health. CDR3 sequence reads: CASSERLVGTDTQYF. The CDR3, as DNA: TGTGCCAGCAGCGAGAGACTAGTTGGCACAGATACGCAGTATTTT.